A selection of T cell receptor beta chains follows, all from one sample in a study of T cell responses to AZD1222 COVID-19 vaccine. The repertoire was sequenced with immunoSEQ multiplex PCR; TCRdb's copy has only in-frame clones and lacks some. The table has roughly 100,000 clones, more than 75% seen once. The source material was peripheral blood, sampled 28 days after the second dose of the MenACWY control vaccine. These receptor sequences come from an adult who received the MenACWY meningococcal vaccine as a control. Each CDR3 is given with its conserved first and last residue. D genes are given only for firm matches. Clone sizes are given selectively: once, few, many, or a class where the clone is expanded.

TRBV6-2/TRBV6-3	TRBD2	TRBJ2-7	-	CASSYTSGANEQYF	TGTGCCAGCAGTTACACTAGCGGGGCCAACGAGCAGTACTTC
TRBV7-9	-	TRBJ2-2	-	CASSHRDFLTGELFF	TGTGCCAGCAGCCATCGGGACTTTCTCACCGGGGAGCTGTTTTTT
TRBV6-5	-	TRBJ1-5	once	CASSRGRGGNQPQHF	TGTGCCAGCAGTAGAGGCAGGGGAGGCAATCAGCCCCAGCATTTT
TRBV4-2	TRBD2	TRBJ2-3	-	CASSPSGLAGASGGPSTDTQYF	TGTGCCAGCAGCCCCTCGGGACTAGCGGGGGCTAGCGGGGGACCTAGCACAGATACGCAGTATTTT
TRBV7-8	TRBD2	TRBJ2-3	-	CASSSRSSGGDTQYF	TGTGCCAGCAGCTCCCGGTCTAGCGGTGGAGATACGCAGTATTTT
TRBV24-1	-	TRBJ2-1	-	CATSETGGKAYNEQFF	TGTGCCACCAGTGAAACAGGAGGCAAGGCCTACAATGAGCAGTTCTTC
TRBV7-3	-	TRBJ1-2	-	CASSLMGGQDGYTF	TGTGCCAGCAGCTTAATGGGGGGCCAGGATGGCTACACCTTC
TRBV28	-	TRBJ2-5	few	CASSFGPHQYF	TGTGCCAGCAGTTTTGGGCCTCACCAGTACTTC
TRBV11-2	TRBD1	TRBJ1-1	-	CASSLGLQGWTEAFF	TGTGCCAGCAGCTTGGGACTACAGGGGTGGACTGAAGCTTTCTTT
TRBV4-2	-	TRBJ2-3	-	CASSPRDLAFSSTDTQYF	TGTGCCAGCAGCCCCCGGGACTTAGCATTTTCTAGCACAGATACGCAGTATTTT
TRBV19	TRBD1	TRBJ1-2	-	CASSILGQGSNYGYTF	TGTGCCAGTAGTATTCTGGGACAGGGGTCGAACTATGGCTACACCTTC
TRBV5-1	-	TRBJ2-2	-	CASFPGPLSNTGELFF	TGCGCCAGCTTTCCCGGTCCACTCTCGAACACCGGGGAGCTGTTTTTT
TRBV7-2	TRBD1	TRBJ1-5	-	CASSPGQGLGQPQHF	TGTGCCAGCAGCCCGGGACAGGGGTTGGGACAGCCCCAGCATTTT
TRBV6-5	-	TRBJ2-7	-	CASSPKTGAGGEQYF	TGTGCCAGCAGTCCAAAGACCGGGGCCGGCGGCGAGCAGTACTTC
TRBV19	-	TRBJ1-5	-	CASTDAGGNQPQHF	TGTGCCAGTACTGACGCTGGGGGCAATCAGCCCCAGCATTTT
TRBV5-1	TRBD1	TRBJ1-1	-	CASSLESGGTEAFF	TGCGCCAGCAGCTTGGAGTCAGGGGGCACTGAAGCTTTCTTT
TRBV6-2/TRBV6-3	TRBD1	TRBJ1-1	-	CASSQSRNQGAWTEAFF	TGTGCCAGCAGTCAATCACGAAATCAGGGGGCTTGGACTGAAGCTTTCTTT
TRBV11-2	TRBD1	TRBJ2-2	-	CASSLVADRGSTGELFF	TGTGCCAGCAGCTTAGTAGCGGACAGGGGTAGCACCGGGGAGCTGTTTTTT
TRBV28	-	TRBJ1-2	once	CASTAPGRRGNGYTF	TGTGCCAGCACCGCCCCAGGGCGCAGGGGTAACGGCTACACCTTC
TRBV24-1	TRBD1	TRBJ2-1	-	CATSETGTGANEQFF	TGTGCCACCAGTGAGACCGGGACAGGGGCGAATGAGCAGTTCTTC
TRBV28	-	TRBJ1-1	-	CASSWWTVENTEAFF	TGTGCCAGCAGTTGGTGGACAGTAGAGAACACTGAAGCTTTCTTT
TRBV11-2	-	TRBJ2-7	-	CASRRETPEQYF	TGTGCCAGCAGGAGGGAAACCCCGGAGCAGTACTTC
TRBV28	TRBD1	TRBJ2-1	-	CASRDRGFDEQFF	TGTGCCAGCCGGGACAGGGGGTTCGATGAGCAGTTCTTC
TRBV7-3	-	TRBJ2-7	-	CASSLTMGYEQYF	TGTGCCAGCAGCTTAACTATGGGGTACGAGCAGTACTTC
TRBV13	-	TRBJ1-3	few	CASSLVSVGVSGNTIYF	TGTGCCAGCAGCTTAGTCTCGGTAGGGGTTTCTGGAAACACCATATATTTT
TRBV18	-	TRBJ2-5	few	CASSPWGREETQYF	TGTGCCAGCTCACCCTGGGGACGGGAAGAGACCCAGTACTTC
TRBV27	TRBD1	TRBJ1-6	-	CASSWSGTGDSPLHF	TGTGCCAGCAGTTGGTCCGGGACAGGGGACTCACCCCTCCACTTT
TRBV18	TRBD2	TRBJ2-3	-	CASSRGLAGGSGPDTQYF	TGTGCCAGCTCGCGAGGACTAGCGGGGGGGAGCGGGCCAGATACGCAGTATTTT
TRBV7-2	-	TRBJ1-2	-	CANARVASLNYGYTF	TGTGCCAACGCCCGAGTGGCATCGTTGAACTATGGCTACACCTTC
TRBV7-3	TRBD1	TRBJ1-4	-	CASSPHTPGQAYNEKLFF	TGTGCCAGCAGCCCTCACACTCCCGGACAGGCGTACAATGAAAAACTGTTTTTT
TRBV9	TRBD1	TRBJ1-2	-	CASSAYDRDGYTF	TGTGCCAGCAGCGCCTACGACAGGGATGGCTACACCTTC
TRBV28	-	TRBJ1-5	-	CASIPGTSRPQHF	TGTGCCAGCATCCCTGGGACGTCAAGACCCCAGCATTTT
TRBV5-1	-	TRBJ1-1	-	CASSLDPQGEAFF	TGCGCCAGCAGCTTGGATCCCCAGGGTGAAGCTTTCTTT
TRBV5-4	-	TRBJ1-2	-	CASSVNYYGYTF	TGTGCCAGCAGCGTCAACTACTATGGCTACACCTTC
TRBV5-3	TRBD2	TRBJ2-3	-	CATAYRGGGRDTQYF	TGTGCCACCGCTTATCGTGGCGGGGGGAGGGATACGCAGTATTTT
TRBV18	TRBD2	TRBJ2-7	few	CASSPPGGGAYEQYF	TGTGCCAGCTCACCACCAGGCGGGGGGGCCTACGAGCAGTACTTC
TRBV4-1	TRBD2	TRBJ2-1	-	CASSRSQAGAYNEQFF	TGCGCCAGCAGCCGATCTCAAGCGGGGGCCTACAATGAGCAGTTCTTC
TRBV15	TRBD1	TRBJ2-7	-	CATSSGTGSYEQYF	TGTGCCACCAGCAGCGGGACAGGGTCCTACGAGCAGTACTTC
TRBV3-1/TRBV3-2	TRBD1	TRBJ2-1	-	CASSHSPRQGRTYNEQFF	TGTGCCAGCAGCCACTCACCCCGACAGGGGCGGACCTACAATGAGCAGTTCTTC
TRBV29-1	TRBD2	TRBJ2-5	-	CSVEVGGRATQYF	TGCAGCGTTGAAGTGGGAGGGAGGGCGACCCAGTACTTC
TRBV24-1	TRBD2	TRBJ2-3	-	CATSSRAGGPDTQYF	TGTGCCACCAGTAGTCGGGCGGGGGGTCCAGATACGCAGTATTTT
TRBV6-2/TRBV6-3	-	TRBJ2-7	-	CASSYMRGYEQYF	TGTGCCAGCAGTTACATGCGGGGCTACGAGCAGTACTTC
TRBV2	-	TRBJ1-6	-	CAGGQYNSPLHF	TGTGCCGGAGGACAGTATAATTCACCCCTCCACTTT
TRBV27	-	TRBJ2-7	-	CASSARQGGYEQYF	TGTGCCAGCAGTGCCAGGCAAGGGGGCTACGAGCAGTACTTC
TRBV6-5	-	TRBJ2-7	-	CASSYSTQSYEQYF	TGTGCCAGCAGTTACTCGACCCAATCCTACGAGCAGTACTTC
TRBV5-3	-	TRBJ1-5	-	CARSFHIAPYSNQPQHF	TGTGCCAGAAGCTTTCACATCGCACCATATAGCAATCAGCCCCAGCATTTT
TRBV18	-	TRBJ1-6	once	CASSFSGRNNSPLHF	TGTGCCAGCTCCTTTTCTGGCAGAAATAATTCACCCCTCCACTTT
TRBV30	-	TRBJ1-1	-	CAWSVNTEAFF	TGTGCCTGGAGTGTAAACACTGAAGCTTTCTTT
TRBV4-3	TRBD1	TRBJ1-2	-	CASSSGQDRGLWGYTF	TGCGCCAGCAGCTCTGGACAGGACCGAGGGCTTTGGGGCTACACCTTC
TRBV5-1	TRBD1	TRBJ2-7	-	CASSLRTGGYEQYF	TGCGCCAGCAGCTTAAGGACAGGGGGCTACGAGCAGTACTTC
TRBV6-5	TRBD1	TRBJ2-3	-	CASSRDRGSDTQYF	TGTGCCAGCAGCCGGGACAGGGGGTCAGATACGCAGTATTTT
TRBV18	-	TRBJ1-3	-	CASSPQSSGNTIYF	TGTGCCAGCTCACCCCAGAGCTCTGGAAACACCATATATTTT